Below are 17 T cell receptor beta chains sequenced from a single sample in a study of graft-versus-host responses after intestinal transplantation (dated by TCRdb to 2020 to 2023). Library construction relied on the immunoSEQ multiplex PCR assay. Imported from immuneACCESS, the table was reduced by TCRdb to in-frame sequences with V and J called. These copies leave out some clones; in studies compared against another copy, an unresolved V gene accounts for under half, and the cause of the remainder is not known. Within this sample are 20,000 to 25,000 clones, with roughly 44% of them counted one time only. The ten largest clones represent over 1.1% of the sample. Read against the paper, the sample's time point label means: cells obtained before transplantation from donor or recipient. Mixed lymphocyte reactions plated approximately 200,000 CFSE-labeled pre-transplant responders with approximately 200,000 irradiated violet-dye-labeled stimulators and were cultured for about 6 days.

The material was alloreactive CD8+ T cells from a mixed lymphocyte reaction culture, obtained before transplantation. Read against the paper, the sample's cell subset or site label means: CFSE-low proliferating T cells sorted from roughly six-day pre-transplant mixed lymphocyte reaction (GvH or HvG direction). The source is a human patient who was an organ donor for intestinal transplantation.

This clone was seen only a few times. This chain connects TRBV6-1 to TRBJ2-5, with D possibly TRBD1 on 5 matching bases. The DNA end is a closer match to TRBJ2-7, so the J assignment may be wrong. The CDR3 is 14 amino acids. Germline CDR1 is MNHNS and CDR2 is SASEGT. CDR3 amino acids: CASSLVDTFNEQYF. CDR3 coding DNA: TGTGCCAGCAGCCTCGTGGACACGTTCAACGAGCAGTACTTC.

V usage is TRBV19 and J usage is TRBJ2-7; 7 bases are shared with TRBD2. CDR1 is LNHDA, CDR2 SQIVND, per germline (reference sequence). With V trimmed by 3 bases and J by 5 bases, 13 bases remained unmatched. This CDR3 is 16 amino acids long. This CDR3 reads CASSMAGGGIADEQYF. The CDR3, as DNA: TGTGCCAGTAGTATGGCCGGGGGAGGGATCGCGGACGAGCAGTACTTC. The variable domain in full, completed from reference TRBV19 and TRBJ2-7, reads DGGITQSPKYLFRKEGQNVTLSCEQNLNHDAMYWYRQDPGQGLRLIYYSQIVNDFQKGDIAEGYSVSREKKESFPLTVTSAQKNPTAFYLCASSMAGGGIADEQYFGPGTRLTVT.

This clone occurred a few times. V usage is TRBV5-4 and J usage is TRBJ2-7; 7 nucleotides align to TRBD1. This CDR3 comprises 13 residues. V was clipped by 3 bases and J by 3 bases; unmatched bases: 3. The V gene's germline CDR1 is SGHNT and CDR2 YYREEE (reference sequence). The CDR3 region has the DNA TGTGCCAGCAGCTCGGGACAGCTCTACGAGCAGTACTTC. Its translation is CASSSGQLYEQYF.

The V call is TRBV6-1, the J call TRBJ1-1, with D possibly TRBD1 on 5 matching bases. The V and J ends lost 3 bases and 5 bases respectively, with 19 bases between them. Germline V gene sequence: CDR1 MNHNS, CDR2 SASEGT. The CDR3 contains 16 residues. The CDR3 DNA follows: TGTGCCAGCAGTGATTCCGAGCTAGGGGACTTGACTGAAGCTTTCTTT. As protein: CASSDSELGDLTEAFF.

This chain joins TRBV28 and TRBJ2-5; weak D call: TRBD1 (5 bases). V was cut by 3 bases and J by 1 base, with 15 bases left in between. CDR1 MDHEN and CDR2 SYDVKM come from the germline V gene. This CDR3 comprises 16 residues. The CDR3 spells CASSLYDTDIQETQYF. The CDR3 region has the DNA TGTGCCAGCAGTTTGTACGACACGGACATCCAAGAGACCCAGTACTTC.

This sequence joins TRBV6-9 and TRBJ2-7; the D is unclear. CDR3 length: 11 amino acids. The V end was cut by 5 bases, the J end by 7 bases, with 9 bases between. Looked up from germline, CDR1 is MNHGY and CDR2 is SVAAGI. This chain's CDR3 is CASSALQEQYF. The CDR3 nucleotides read TGTGCCAGCAGTGCCCTTCAGGAGCAGTACTTC.

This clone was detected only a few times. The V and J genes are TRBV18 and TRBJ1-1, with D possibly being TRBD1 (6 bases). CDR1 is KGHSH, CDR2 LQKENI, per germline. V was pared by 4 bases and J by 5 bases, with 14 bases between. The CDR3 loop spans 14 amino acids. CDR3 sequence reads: CASSLVQGWTEAFF. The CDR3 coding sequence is TGTGCCAGCTCACTCGTACAGGGTTGGACTGAAGCTTTCTTT.

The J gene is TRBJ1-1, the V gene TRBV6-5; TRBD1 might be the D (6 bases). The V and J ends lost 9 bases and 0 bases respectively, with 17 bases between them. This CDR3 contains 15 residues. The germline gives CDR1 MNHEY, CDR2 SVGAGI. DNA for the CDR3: TGTGCCAGTAGGTCACCGGGACACTTGAACACTGAAGCTTTCTTT. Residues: CASRSPGHLNTEAFF.

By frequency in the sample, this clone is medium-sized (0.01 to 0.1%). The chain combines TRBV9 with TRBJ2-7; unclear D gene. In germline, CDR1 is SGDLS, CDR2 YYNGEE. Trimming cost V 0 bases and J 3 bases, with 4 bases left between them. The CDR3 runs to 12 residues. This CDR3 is CASSVDSYEQYF. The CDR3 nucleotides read TGTGCCAGCAGCGTAGATAGCTACGAGCAGTACTTC. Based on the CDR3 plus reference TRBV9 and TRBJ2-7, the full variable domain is DSGVTQTPKHLITATGQRVTLRCSPRSGDLSVYWYQQSLDQGLQFLIQYYNGEERAKGNILERFSAQQFPDLHSELNLSSLELGDSALYFCASSVDSYEQYFGPGTRLTVT.

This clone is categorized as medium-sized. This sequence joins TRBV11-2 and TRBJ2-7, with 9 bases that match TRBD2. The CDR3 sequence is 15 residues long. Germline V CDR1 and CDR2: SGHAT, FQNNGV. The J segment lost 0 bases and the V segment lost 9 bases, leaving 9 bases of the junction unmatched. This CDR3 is CASDLSGSGSYEQYF. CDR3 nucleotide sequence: TGTGCCAGTGACCTTAGCGGGAGTGGCTCCTACGAGCAGTACTTC.

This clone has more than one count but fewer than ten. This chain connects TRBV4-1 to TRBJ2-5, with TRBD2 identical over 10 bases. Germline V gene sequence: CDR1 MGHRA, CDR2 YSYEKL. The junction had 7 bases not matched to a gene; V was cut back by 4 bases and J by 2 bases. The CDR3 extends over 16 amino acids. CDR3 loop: CASSPAGLAAQETQYF. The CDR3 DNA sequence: TGCGCCAGCAGCCCTGCAGGACTAGCGGCACAAGAGACCCAGTACTTC.

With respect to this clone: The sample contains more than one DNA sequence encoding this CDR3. The CDR3 sequence is CASSLGTGVGWELFF. CDR3 nucleotides: TGCGCCAGCAGCCTAGGAACAGGGGTAGGGTGGGAGCTGTTTTTT. J is TRBJ2-2 and V is TRBV4-1, with TRBD1 identical over 7 bases. V was pared by 4 bases and J by 9 bases, with 11 bases of the junction left unmatched. Per germline, CDR1 MGHRA and CDR2 YSYEKL. The CDR3 sequence is 15 residues long.

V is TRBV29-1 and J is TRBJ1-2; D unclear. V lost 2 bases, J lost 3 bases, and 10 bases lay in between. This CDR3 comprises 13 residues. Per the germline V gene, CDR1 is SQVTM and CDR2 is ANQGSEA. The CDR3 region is CSVETGNYYGYTF. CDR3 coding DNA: TGCAGCGTTGAAACGGGTAACTACTATGGCTACACCTTC. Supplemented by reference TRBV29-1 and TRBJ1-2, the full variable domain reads SAVISQKPSRDICQRGTSLTIQCQVDSQVTMMFWYRQQPGQSLTLIATANQGSEATYESGFVIDKFPISRPNLTFSTLTVSNMSPEDSSIYLCSVETGNYYGYTFGSGTRLTVV.

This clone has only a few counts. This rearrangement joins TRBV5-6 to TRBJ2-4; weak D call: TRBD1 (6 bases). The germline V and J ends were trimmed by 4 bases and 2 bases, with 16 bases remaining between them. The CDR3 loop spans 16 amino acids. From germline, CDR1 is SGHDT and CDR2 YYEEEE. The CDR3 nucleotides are TGTGCCAGCAGCGGACTTCAGGGGTTTCCCAAAAACATTCAGTACTTC. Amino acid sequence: CASSGLQGFPKNIQYF.

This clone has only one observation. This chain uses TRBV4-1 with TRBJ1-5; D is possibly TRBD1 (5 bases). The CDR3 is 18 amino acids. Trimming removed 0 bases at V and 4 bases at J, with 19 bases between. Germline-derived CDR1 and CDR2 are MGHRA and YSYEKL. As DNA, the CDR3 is TGCGCCAGCAGCCAAGAGGGATGGGGACCCGCTAGGAATCAGCCCCAGCATTTT. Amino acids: CASSQEGWGPARNQPQHF.

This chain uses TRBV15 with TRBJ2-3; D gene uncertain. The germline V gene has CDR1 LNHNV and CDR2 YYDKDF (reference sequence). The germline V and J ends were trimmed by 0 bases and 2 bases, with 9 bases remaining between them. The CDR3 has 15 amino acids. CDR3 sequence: CATSREPSVTDTQYF. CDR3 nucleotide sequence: TGTGCCACCAGCAGAGAACCCAGCGTCACAGATACGCAGTATTTT.

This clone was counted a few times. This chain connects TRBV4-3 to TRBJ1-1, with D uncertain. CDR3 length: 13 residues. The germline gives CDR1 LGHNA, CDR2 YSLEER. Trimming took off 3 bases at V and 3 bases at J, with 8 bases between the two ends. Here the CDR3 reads CASSHIGDTEAFF. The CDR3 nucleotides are TGCGCCAGCAGCCACATAGGAGACACTGAAGCTTTCTTT.